This entry concerns a single T cell receptor beta chain. Its specificity is unknown. CDR3 length: 12 residues. Per the germline V gene, CDR1 is LNHDA and CDR2 is SQIVND (reference sequence). V was cut by 10 bases and J by 6 bases, with 12 bases left in between. The source of the sample is a study of OX40 agonist ivuxolimab in advanced cancers. Across the whole study: Patients in the trial were receiving intravenous ivuxolimab every 2 weeks, at doses of 0.01 to 10 mg/kg. Partial responses were seen in three patients, one with hepatocellular carcinoma and two with cutaneous melanoma.

Measured with immunoSEQ multiplex PCR; TCRdb has only the in-frame clones, and not every one. The table lists roughly 61,000 clones, around nine tenths of them singletons. Study observations and caveats: CD4+ and CD8+ blood T cells expanded clonally by week 6 at 0.1 to 3.0 mg/kg.

Systemic immunosuppression or a history of autoimmune disease excluded patients. This TCR derives from an adult with an advanced solid tumor such as melanoma, head and neck, liver or kidney cancer. The sequenced sample was CD4+ or CD8+ T cells sorted from blood, obtained in a trial of the OX40 agonist ivuxolimab. The gene calls are TRBV19 and TRBJ1-4; possible D gene TRBD1, 6 bases. The chain's CDR3 is CATRDTYEKLFF. CDR3 coding DNA: TGTGCCACCCGGGACACCTATGAAAAACTGTTTTTT.